Following are 27 T cell receptor beta chains from one sample sequenced in a study of OX40 agonist ivuxolimab in advanced cancers. Libraries were prepared through the immunoSEQ multiplex PCR assay. In TCRdb, the immuneACCESS table is reduced to in-frame sequences with V and J assigned. These tables do not hold every clone; where another copy was compared, an unresolved V gene accounts for under half, and the others remain unexplained. In all, the sample holds over 60,000 clones, and less than 85% of those were seen once. The ten largest clones capture 3.5% to 4.5% of the sample. The material was CD4+ or CD8+ T cells sorted from blood, obtained in a trial of the OX40 agonist ivuxolimab. These receptors were collected from an adult with an advanced solid tumor such as melanoma, head and neck, liver or kidney cancer.

The rearrangement uses TRBV7-2 and TRBJ2-1; 8 positions match TRBD1. The CDR3 loop spans 15 amino acids. The germline CDR1 and CDR2 sequences are SGHTA and FQGNSA. J gave up 0 bases and V 5 bases, and 3 bases lay outside the gene matches. The CDR3 bases are TGTGCCAGCAGCGCCGACAGGGGCTCCTACAATGAGCAGTTCTTC. As protein: CASSADRGSYNEQFF.

CDR3 amino acids: CASSLAGVGNSPLHF. For the CDR3, the DNA is TGCGCCAGCAGCTTGGCGGGGGTGGGTAATTCACCCCTCCACTTT. This chain joins TRBV5-1 and TRBJ1-6; D might be TRBD1 (5 bases). The V gene lost 0 bases and the J gene lost 6 bases, with 10 bases spanning the gap. Germline V gene sequence: CDR1 SGHRS, CDR2 YFSETQ. The CDR3 covers 15 residues.

The chain is built from TRBV20-1 and TRBJ2-7, with D uncertain. V lost 6 bases, J lost 3 bases, and 9 bases lay in between. The CDR3 consists of 11 residues. CDR1 and CDR2 (germline): DFQATT, SNEGSKA (reference sequence). CDR3 residues: CSAGSIYEQYF. In DNA, the CDR3 is TGCAGTGCAGGGTCGATCTACGAGCAGTACTTC.

The J gene is TRBJ2-5, the V gene TRBV9; TRBD1 aligns across 8 bases. This CDR3 region has 16 residues. Germline CDR1 SGDLS, CDR2 YYNGEE. J gave up 5 bases and V 0 bases, and 9 bases lay outside the gene matches. CDR3 DNA sequence: TGTGCCAGCAGCGTAGGGGCCTCAGGGGGCCGGGAGACCCAGTACTTC. Amino acid sequence: CASSVGASGGRETQYF. The full variable domain, rest sourced from reference TRBV9 and TRBJ2-5, is DSGVTQTPKHLITATGQRVTLRCSPRSGDLSVYWYQQSLDQGLQFLIQYYNGEERAKGNILERFSAQQFPDLHSELNLSSLELGDSALYFCASSVGASGGRETQYFGPGTRLLVL.

This chain uses TRBV5-5 with TRBJ1-2; 7 bases match TRBD1. The V segment lost 1 base and the J segment 4 bases; nucleotides outside the gene matches: 7. The CDR3 is made up of 15 amino acids. Germline assignment: CDR1 SGHKS and CDR2 YYEKEE (reference sequence). The CDR3 bases are TGTGCCAGCAGCTTGATGCAGGGGGGCACCTATGGCTACACCTTC. This codes for CASSLMQGGTYGYTF. The whole variable domain, remainder taken from reference TRBV5-5 and TRBJ1-2, is DAGVTQSPTHLIKTRGQQVTLRCSPISGHKSVSWYQQVLGQGPQFIFQYYEKEERGRGNFPDRFSARQFPNYSSELNVNALLLGDSALYLCASSLMQGGTYGYTFGSGTRLTVV.

V usage is TRBV7-2 and J usage is TRBJ1-3; 9 bases line up with TRBD1. Germline trimming cut 5 bases from V and 7 bases from J; bases unmatched to any gene: 9. The germline V gene encodes CDR1 SGHTA and CDR2 FQGNSA. The CDR3 sequence is 15 residues long. The CDR3 here is CASSGPGQGSNTIYF. As DNA, the CDR3 is TGTGCCAGCAGCGGACCGGGACAGGGCAGTAACACCATATATTTT. Supplemented by reference TRBV7-2 and TRBJ1-3, the full variable domain reads GAGVSQSPSNKVTEKGKDVELRCDPISGHTALYWYRQSLGQGLEFLIYFQGNSAPDKSGLPSDRFSAERTGGSVSTLTIQRTQQEDSAVYLCASSGPGQGSNTIYFGEGSWLTVV.

V usage is TRBV14 and J usage is TRBJ2-3; 9 bases match TRBD2. The CDR3 is 15 amino acids. J gave up 1 base and V 4 bases, and 3 bases lay outside the gene matches. Germline loops: CDR1 SGHDN, CDR2 FVKESK. Here the CDR3 reads CASSLRLAGTDTQYF. CDR3 bases: TGTGCCAGCAGCCTGAGACTAGCGGGCACAGATACGCAGTATTTT. Together with reference TRBV14 and TRBJ2-3, the CDR3 gives the full variable domain: EAGVTQFPSHSVIEKGQTVTLRCDPISGHDNLYWYRRVMGKEIKFLLHFVKESKQDESGMPNNRFLAERTGGTYSTLKVQPAELEDSGVYFCASSLRLAGTDTQYFGPGTRLTVL.

This rearrangement joins TRBV6-6 to TRBJ2-1; 13 bases agree with TRBD2. CDR3 length: 16 amino acids. After removal of 4 bases from V and 7 bases from J, the junction contained 7 bases not matched to a gene. Germline V gives CDR1 MNHNY, CDR2 SVGAGI (reference sequence). The CDR3 sequence: CASSSVLAGGTNEQFF. In DNA, the CDR3 is TGTGCCAGCAGTTCCGTACTAGCGGGGGGGACTAATGAGCAGTTCTTC.

V gene TRBV19 combines with J gene TRBJ1-2, with D perhaps TRBD1 (5 bases). V dropped 10 bases and J dropped 0 bases, with 18 bases sitting between them. This CDR3 comprises 15 residues. Germline values: CDR1 LNHDA, CDR2 SQIVND (reference sequence). CDR3 DNA: TGTGCCACCCAAGTAGAAGGGGCTACTAACTATGGCTACACCTTC. Protein: CATQVEGATNYGYTF. Based on the CDR3 plus reference TRBV19 and TRBJ1-2, the full variable domain is DGGITQSPKYLFRKEGQNVTLSCEQNLNHDAMYWYRQDPGQGLRLIYYSQIVNDFQKGDIAEGYSVSREKKESFPLTVTSAQKNPTAFYLCATQVEGATNYGYTFGSGTRLTVV.

The chain couples TRBV5-1 to TRBJ2-4, with 7 bases matching TRBD1. Germline CDR1 SGHRS, CDR2 YFSETQ. V lost 4 bases, J lost 6 bases, and 10 bases stayed unmatched. This CDR3 comprises 15 residues. The CDR3 region has the DNA TGCGCCAGCAGCCCATTCGACAGGGATGGAAACATTCAGTACTTC. It codes for CASSPFDRDGNIQYF.

This chain joins TRBV28 and TRBJ2-3; 10 bases are shared with TRBD2. With 2 bases clipped from V and 3 bases from J, the junction kept 2 bases outside the gene matches. This CDR3 region has 15 residues. Germline values: CDR1 MDHEN, CDR2 SYDVKM. As DNA, the CDR3 is TGTGCCAGCAGTTTAAGTAGCGGGGGGACAGATACGCAGTATTTT. It translates to CASSLSSGGTDTQYF.

The V gene is TRBV6-1, the J gene TRBJ2-5; possible D gene TRBD2, 6 bases. The germline gives CDR1 MNHNS, CDR2 SASEGT. The CDR3 totals 15 residues. Trimming pared 6 bases from V and 4 bases from J, leaving 18 bases between. CDR3 region: CASSLGSPPRETQYF. CDR3 coding DNA: TGTGCCAGCAGCCTCGGGAGCCCCCCCCGAGAGACCCAGTACTTC.

The gene calls are TRBV6-6 and TRBJ1-2; TRBD1 agrees at 9 bases. The V segment lost 6 bases and the J segment 7 bases; nucleotides outside the gene matches: 9. CDR3 length: 14 amino acids. Per germline, CDR1 MNHNY and CDR2 SVGAGI (reference sequence). This chain's CDR3 is CASRSGQGTSGYTF. In DNA form, the CDR3 reads TGTGCCAGCAGATCGGGACAGGGAACAAGTGGCTACACCTTC.

This chain links TRBV30 with TRBJ1-1; D is perhaps TRBD1 (5 bases). Germline V gene sequence: CDR1 GTSNPN, CDR2 SVGIG (reference sequence). The CDR3 has 12 residues. Trimming removed 5 bases from V and 2 bases from J, with 9 bases in between. In nucleotides, the CDR3 is TGTGCCTGGGGGGGAAGAAACACTGAAGCTTTCTTT. It is translated as CAWGGRNTEAFF.

The chain combines TRBV27 with TRBJ2-7; D assignment may be TRBD1 or TRBD2 (5 bases each). The CDR3 is 17 amino acids. Germline loops: CDR1 MNHEY, CDR2 SMNVEV (reference sequence). V was trimmed by 2 bases and J by 1 base, leaving 18 bases between them. DNA for the CDR3: TGTGCCAGCAGTTTAGGGGGAAAAGGCTCGAGGTCCTACGAGCAGTACTTC. This translates into CASSLGGKGSRSYEQYF.

The genes are TRBV27 and TRBJ2-5; D could derive from TRBD1 or TRBD2 (6 bases each). This CDR3 contains 15 residues. V was clipped by 2 bases and J by 4 bases, with 14 bases between them. From germline, CDR1 is MNHEY and CDR2 SMNVEV (reference sequence). CDR3 sequence reads: CASSLTFRGRETQYF. The CDR3, as DNA: TGTGCCAGCAGTTTAACATTTCGGGGGCGAGAGACCCAGTACTTC.

The rearrangement uses TRBV7-6 and TRBJ2-3; the D gene is possibly TRBD1 (5 bases). The CDR3 consists of 14 residues. CDR1 and CDR2 from the germline V gene are SGHVS and FNYEAQ. The germline V and J ends were trimmed by 5 bases and 14 bases, with 23 bases remaining between them. The CDR3 DNA sequence: TGTGCCAGCAGCCTCCCCCCAGGGCCCTCTTTGTGGTATTTT. This gives the protein CASSLPPGPSLWYF.

CDR3 loop: CASSMDRVKLAGANVLTF. In DNA, the CDR3 is TGTGCCAGTAGTATGGACAGGGTAAAGCTGGCTGGGGCCAACGTCCTGACTTTC. V is TRBV19 and J is TRBJ2-6; 8 bases map to TRBD1. CDR1 is LNHDA, CDR2 SQIVND, per germline (reference sequence). Unmatched junction bases numbered 9, after V lost 3 bases and J lost 2 bases. The CDR3 is 18 residues long.

On this clone itself: Other DNA sequences in the same sample also yield this CDR3. The gene calls are TRBV5-1 and TRBJ2-1, with 7 bases matching TRBD2. V gave up 0 bases and J gave up 4 bases; unmatched junction bases: 4. The CDR3 consists of 15 residues. Per the germline V gene, CDR1 is SGHRS and CDR2 is YFSETQ. CDR3 in DNA: TGCGCCAGCAGCTTGGGTCTAGCGGAGTACAATGAGCAGTTCTTC. Translating it yields CASSLGLAEYNEQFF. The full variable domain, completed using reference TRBV5-1 and TRBJ2-1, is KAGVTQTPRYLIKTRGQQVTLSCSPISGHRSVSWYQQTPGQGLQFLFEYFSETQRNKGNFPGRFSGRQFSNSRSEMNVSTLELGDSALYLCASSLGLAEYNEQFFGPGTRLTVL.

The V call is TRBV5-4, the J call TRBJ1-4; 8 bases agree with TRBD1. J was trimmed by 8 bases and V by 4 bases; bases with no gene match: 7. The CDR3 spans 14 residues. CDR1 is SGHNT, CDR2 YYREEE, per germline (reference sequence). CDR3 bases: TGTGCCAGCAGCATAGGACAGGGTCGGGAAAAACTGTTTTTT. Protein: CASSIGQGREKLFF.

V is TRBV9 and J is TRBJ1-3; TRBD1 might be the D (6 bases). Trimming removed 4 bases from V and 3 bases from J, with 14 bases in between. Germline V CDR1 and CDR2: SGDLS, YYNGEE. There are 15 residues in the CDR3. CDR3 bases: TGTGCCAGCAGCCCAAGACAGGACCTTGGAAACACCATATATTTT. Translation: CASSPRQDLGNTIYF.

The rearrangement uses TRBV7-9 and TRBJ2-5, with 10 bases matching TRBD1. V dropped 4 bases and J dropped 2; count of bases not matched to a gene: 16. This CDR3 is 19 amino acids long. Germline-derived CDR1 and CDR2 are SEHNR and FQNEAQ (reference sequence). CDR3 loop: CASSSPRDRGEKKQETQYF. DNA of the CDR3: TGTGCCAGCAGCTCCCCCCGGGACAGGGGCGAAAAGAAGCAAGAGACCCAGTACTTC.

A single count supports this clone. The chain couples TRBV2 to TRBJ2-1, with a possible D match to TRBD2 (6 bases). Germline V gene lookup returns CDR1 SNHLY and CDR2 FYNNEI. CDR3 length equals 16 residues. The V and J ends lost 2 bases and 7 bases respectively, with 18 bases between them. CDR3 sequence reads: CASSERGGRMANEQFF. In DNA form, the CDR3 reads TGTGCCAGCAGTGAAAGAGGTGGGAGGATGGCGAATGAGCAGTTCTTC. Using reference TRBV2 and TRBJ2-1 for the parts outside the CDR3, the full variable domain is EPEVTQTPSHQVTQMGQEVILRCVPISNHLYFYWYRQILGQKVEFLVSFYNNEISEKSEIFDDQFSVERPDGSNFTLKIRSTKLEDSAMYFCASSERGGRMANEQFFGPGTRLTVL.

The chain is built from TRBV6-1 and TRBJ2-1; 10 nucleotides match TRBD1. V lost 5 bases, J lost 7 bases, and 5 bases stayed unmatched. The CDR3 is 14 amino acids. Looked up from germline, CDR1 is MNHNS and CDR2 is SASEGT. In nucleotides, the CDR3 is TGTGCCAGCAGTCCGGGACAGGGGAAGAATGAGCAGTTCTTC. It is translated as CASSPGQGKNEQFF.

J is TRBJ1-5 and V is TRBV7-9; unclear D gene. The CDR3 has 15 amino acids. Trimming pared 1 base from V and 2 bases from J, leaving 9 bases between. Germline V CDR1 and CDR2: SEHNR, FQNEAQ (reference sequence). Here the CDR3 reads CASSLEGSGNQPQHF. In nucleotides, the CDR3 is TGTGCCAGCAGCTTAGAGGGTAGTGGCAATCAGCCCCAGCATTTT. Drawing the rest from reference TRBV7-9 and TRBJ1-5, the complete variable domain is DTGVSQNPRHKITKRGQNVTFRCDPISEHNRLYWYRQTLGQGPEFLTYFQNEAQLEKSRLLSDRFSAERPKGSFSTLEIQRTEQGDSAMYLCASSLEGSGNQPQHFGDGTRLSIL.

This chain links TRBV27 with TRBJ1-4; TRBD1 agrees at 9 bases. Unmatched junction bases numbered 11, after V lost 6 bases and J lost 9 bases. Per germline, CDR1 MNHEY and CDR2 SMNVEV (reference sequence). CDR3 length equals 15 residues. Here the CDR3 reads CASRTPGTGNQKLFF. CDR3 coding DNA: TGTGCCAGCAGAACTCCCGGGACAGGGAACCAAAAACTGTTTTTT.

The chain recombines TRBV28 with TRBJ2-3; D is tentatively TRBD1 or TRBD2 (5 bases each). CDR1 MDHEN and CDR2 SYDVKM come from the germline V gene. V dropped 0 bases and J dropped 4 bases, with 11 bases sitting between them. The CDR3 sequence is 15 residues long. The CDR3 DNA sequence: TGTGCCAGCAGTTTATGGACCCTGGGGGCAGATACGCAGTATTTT. It is translated as CASSLWTLGADTQYF.